This TCR beta chain comes out of a study of human T cells and chemical hapten exposure. The wider study: TCR yield per sample varied, mainly due to pooled library volumes. Study conclusions and caveats: TCRs above 1 in 1000 frequency stayed constant with DPC sensitization.

In the library, unique molecular identifiers were attached to individual cDNA molecules. Per the original methods: Sample TCR counts, which ranged from about 23,224 to 700,000, had a median of about 100,000. MiXCR was run by TCRdb on the RACE reads, yielding one entry per CDR3 protein. The V and J calls and clone size are TCRdb's, not the authors'. The profile shows 75,000 to 100,000 distinct CDR3 sequences, around 8.8% of them singletons. There are 15 residues in the CDR3. The germline V gene has CDR1 DFQATT and CDR2 SNEGSKA (reference sequence). V trimming: 3 bases; J trimming: 4 bases; junction bases outside the gene matches: 9. Time point here: healthy volunteer bleed at 2 weeks. The starting material, unfractionated whole blood, was used for total RNA extraction. This clonotype appeared a few times. Its specificity is not known.

The material sequenced was whole blood. The chain couples TRBV20-1 to TRBJ1-1; TRBD1 matches 9 bases. The receptor was derived from a female donor in good health. Some clones in this sample may be carry-over from other donors' samples. The chain's CDR3 is CSASGQGQFTTEAFF. The CDR3 nucleotides are TGCAGTGCTAGCGGACAGGGGCAGTTTACCACTGAAGCTTTCTTT.